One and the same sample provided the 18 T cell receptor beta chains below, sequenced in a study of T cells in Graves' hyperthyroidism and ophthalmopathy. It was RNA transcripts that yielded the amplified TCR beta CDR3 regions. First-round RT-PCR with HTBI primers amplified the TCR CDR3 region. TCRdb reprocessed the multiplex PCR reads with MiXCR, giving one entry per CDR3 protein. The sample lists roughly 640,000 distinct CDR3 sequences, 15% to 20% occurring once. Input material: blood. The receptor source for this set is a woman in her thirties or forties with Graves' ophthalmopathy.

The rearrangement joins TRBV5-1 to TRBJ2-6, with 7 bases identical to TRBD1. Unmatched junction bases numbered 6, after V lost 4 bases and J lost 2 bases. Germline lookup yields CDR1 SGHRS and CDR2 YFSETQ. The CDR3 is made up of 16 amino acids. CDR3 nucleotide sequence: TGCGCCAGCAGCACACAGGGGACAGCTGGGGCCAACGTCCTGACTTTC. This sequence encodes CASSTQGTAGANVLTF.

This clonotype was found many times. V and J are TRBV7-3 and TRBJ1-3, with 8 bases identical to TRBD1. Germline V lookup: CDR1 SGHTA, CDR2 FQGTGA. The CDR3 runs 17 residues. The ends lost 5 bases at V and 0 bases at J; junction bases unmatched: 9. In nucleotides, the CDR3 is TGTGCCAGCAGCCGCGGGGGACAGGACATCTCTGGAAACACCATATATTTT. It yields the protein CASSRGGQDISGNTIYF.

The CDR3 DNA is TGTGCCAGCAGCTTAGGAGGCGGATTGAATCAGCCCCAGCATTTT. The encoded protein is CASSLGGGLNQPQHF. The chain recombines TRBV7-2 with TRBJ1-5; no clear D. Germline CDR1 reads SGHTA; CDR2 reads FQGNSA. Trimming took off 1 base at V and 4 bases at J, with 11 bases between the two ends. The CDR3 runs to 15 residues.

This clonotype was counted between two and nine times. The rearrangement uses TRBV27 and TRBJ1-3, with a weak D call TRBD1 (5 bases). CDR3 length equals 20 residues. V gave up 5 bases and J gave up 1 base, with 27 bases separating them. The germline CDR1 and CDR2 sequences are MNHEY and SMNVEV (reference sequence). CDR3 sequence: CASSPRYLDRTSASGNTIYF. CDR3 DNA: TGTGCCAGCAGTCCACGCTATCTCGACAGAACCTCGGCTTCTGGAAACACCATATATTTT.

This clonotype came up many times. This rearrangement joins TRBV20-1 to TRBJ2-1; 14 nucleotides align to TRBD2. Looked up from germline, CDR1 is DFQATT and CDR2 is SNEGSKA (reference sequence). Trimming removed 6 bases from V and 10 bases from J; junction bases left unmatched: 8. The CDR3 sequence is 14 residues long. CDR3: CSAVTSGRAQEQFF. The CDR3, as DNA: TGCAGTGCCGTGACTAGCGGGAGGGCCCAGGAGCAGTTCTTC.

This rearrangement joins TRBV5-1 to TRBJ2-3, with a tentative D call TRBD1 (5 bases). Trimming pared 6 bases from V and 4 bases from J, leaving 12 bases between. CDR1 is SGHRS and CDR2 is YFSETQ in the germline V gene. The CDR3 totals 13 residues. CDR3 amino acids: CASMEGVADTQYF. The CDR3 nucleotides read TGCGCCAGCATGGAAGGGGTGGCAGATACGCAGTATTTT.

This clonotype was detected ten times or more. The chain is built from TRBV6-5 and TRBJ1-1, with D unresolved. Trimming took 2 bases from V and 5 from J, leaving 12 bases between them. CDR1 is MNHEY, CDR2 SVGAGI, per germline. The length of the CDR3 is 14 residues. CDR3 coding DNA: TGTGCCAGCAGTTACCCCGGTCATTCAACTGAAGCTTTCTTT. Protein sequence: CASSYPGHSTEAFF.

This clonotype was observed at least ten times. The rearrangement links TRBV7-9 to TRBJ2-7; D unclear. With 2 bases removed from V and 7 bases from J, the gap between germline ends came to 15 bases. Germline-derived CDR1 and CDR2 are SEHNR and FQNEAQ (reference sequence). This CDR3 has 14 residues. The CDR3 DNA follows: TGTGCCAGCAGCTTAAGTCCCAGCTTGGAAGAGCAGTACTTC. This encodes CASSLSPSLEEQYF.

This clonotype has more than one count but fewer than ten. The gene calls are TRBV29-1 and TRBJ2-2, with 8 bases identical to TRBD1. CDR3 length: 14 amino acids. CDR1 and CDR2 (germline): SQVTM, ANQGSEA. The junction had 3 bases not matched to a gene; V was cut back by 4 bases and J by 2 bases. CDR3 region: CSVGTGPNTGELFF. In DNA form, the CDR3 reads TGCAGCGTTGGGACAGGGCCTAACACCGGGGAGCTGTTTTTT.

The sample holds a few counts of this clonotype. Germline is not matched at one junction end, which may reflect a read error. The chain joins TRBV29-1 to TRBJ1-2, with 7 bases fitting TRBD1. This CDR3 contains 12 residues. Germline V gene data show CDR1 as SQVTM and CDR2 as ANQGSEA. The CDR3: CNVEGAGGGYTF. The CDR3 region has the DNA TGCAACGTTGAAGGGGCAGGGGGAGGCTACACCTTC.

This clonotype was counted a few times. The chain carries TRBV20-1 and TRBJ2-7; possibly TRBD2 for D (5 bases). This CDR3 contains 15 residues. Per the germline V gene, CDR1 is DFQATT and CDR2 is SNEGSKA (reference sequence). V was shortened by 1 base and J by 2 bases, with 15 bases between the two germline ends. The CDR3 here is CSARAGYSVTYEQYF. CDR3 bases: TGCAGTGCTAGAGCGGGATATTCCGTAACCTACGAGCAGTACTTC.

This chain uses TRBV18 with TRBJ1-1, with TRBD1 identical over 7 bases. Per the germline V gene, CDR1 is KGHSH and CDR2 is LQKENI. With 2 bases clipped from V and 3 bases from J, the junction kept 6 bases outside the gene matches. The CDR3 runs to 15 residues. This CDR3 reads CASSPGQAGDTEAFF. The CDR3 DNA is TGTGCCAGCTCACCAGGACAGGCGGGGGACACTGAAGCTTTCTTT.

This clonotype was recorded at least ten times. The CDR3 nucleotides are TGTGCCAGCAGTTTAATGGGACTAGCTAACGAGCAGTACTTC. Protein: CASSLMGLANEQYF. The J gene is TRBJ2-7, the V gene TRBV12-3 or TRBV12-4, with 9 bases lining up with TRBD2. The CDR3 loop spans 14 amino acids. J lost 5 bases, V lost 2 bases, and 4 bases had no gene match.

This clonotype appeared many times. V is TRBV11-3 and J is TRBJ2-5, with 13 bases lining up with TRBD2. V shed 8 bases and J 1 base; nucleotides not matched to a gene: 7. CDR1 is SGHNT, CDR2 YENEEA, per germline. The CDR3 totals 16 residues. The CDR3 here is CASAPGLAGTQETQYF. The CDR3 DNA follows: TGTGCCAGCGCCCCGGGACTAGCGGGGACCCAAGAGACCCAGTACTTC. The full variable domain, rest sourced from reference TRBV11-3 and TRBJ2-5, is EAGVVQSPRYKIIEKKQPVAFWCNPISGHNTLYWYLQNLGQGPELLIRYENEEAVDDSQLPKDRFSAERLKGVDSTLKIQPAELGDSAVYLCASAPGLAGTQETQYFGPGTRLLVL.

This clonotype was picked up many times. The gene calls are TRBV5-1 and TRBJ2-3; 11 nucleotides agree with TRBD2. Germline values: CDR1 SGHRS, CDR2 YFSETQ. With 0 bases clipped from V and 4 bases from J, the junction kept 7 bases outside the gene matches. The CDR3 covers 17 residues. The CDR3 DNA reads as TGCGCCAGCAGCTTGGCCCGGAGTAGCGGGGGGGCAGATACGCAGTATTTT. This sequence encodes CASSLARSSGGADTQYF.

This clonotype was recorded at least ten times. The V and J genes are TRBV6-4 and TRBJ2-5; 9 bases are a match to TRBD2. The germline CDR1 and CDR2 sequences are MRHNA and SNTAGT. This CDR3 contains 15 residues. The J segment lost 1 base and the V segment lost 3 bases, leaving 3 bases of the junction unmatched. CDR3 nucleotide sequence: TGTGCCAGCAGTGAAGGTAGCGGGGGCCAAGAGACCCAGTACTTC. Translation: CASSEGSGGQETQYF.

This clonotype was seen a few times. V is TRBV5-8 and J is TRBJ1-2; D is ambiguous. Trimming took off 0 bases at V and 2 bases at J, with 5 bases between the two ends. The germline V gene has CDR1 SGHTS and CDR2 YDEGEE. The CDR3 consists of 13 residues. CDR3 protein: CASSLVRNYGYTF. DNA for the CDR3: TGTGCCAGCAGCTTGGTCAGGAACTATGGCTACACCTTC.

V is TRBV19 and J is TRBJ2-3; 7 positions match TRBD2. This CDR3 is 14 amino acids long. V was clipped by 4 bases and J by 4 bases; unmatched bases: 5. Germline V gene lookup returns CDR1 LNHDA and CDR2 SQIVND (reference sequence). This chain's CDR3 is CASSRSGKADTQYF. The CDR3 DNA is TGTGCCAGTAGTAGGAGCGGGAAGGCAGATACGCAGTATTTT.